Below are 18 T cell receptor beta chains sequenced from a single sample in a study of Ad26.COV2.S vaccination and SARS-CoV-2 variants. As for treatment: around 19 received Ad26.COV2.S at low or high dose, single or two shots; roughly five received placebo; per-sample allocation not given. Vaccine and placebo recipients were sampled on day 63 after the first injection. Here immunoSEQ multiplex PCR was the method, and the copy in TCRdb shows in-frame clones only, minus some. The sample lists about 240,000 clones; 85% to 90% were seen once. Sequenced material: peripheral blood, taken in a trial of Ad26.COV2.S vaccine versus placebo. The receptor source for this set is a person between 18 and 65 years old who received the Ad26.COV2.S COVID-19 vaccine or a placebo.

The chain employs TRBV28 and TRBJ2-2; TRBD1 agrees at 7 bases. The CDR3 consists of 18 residues. CDR1 MDHEN and CDR2 SYDVKM come from the germline V gene. V trimming: 5 bases; J trimming: 4 bases; junction bases outside the gene matches: 16. The CDR3: CASSPLGTEPPVTGELFF. CDR3 in DNA: TGTGCCAGCAGTCCCCTCGGGACAGAACCCCCCGTCACCGGGGAGCTGTTTTTT.

The J gene is TRBJ2-1, the V gene TRBV6-2 or TRBV6-3; no clear D gene. CDR1 and CDR2 (germline): MNHEY, SVGEGT. The CDR3 runs to 16 residues. Trimming removed 4 bases at V and 0 bases at J, with 13 bases between. The chain's CDR3 is CASSSWEQLSYNEQFF. The CDR3 bases are TGTGCCAGCAGTTCCTGGGAACAGCTCTCCTACAATGAGCAGTTCTTC.

V gene TRBV25-1 combines with J gene TRBJ2-7; maybe TRBD1 (6 bases). Germline V gives CDR1 MGHDK, CDR2 SYGVNS. V gave up 8 bases and J gave up 5 bases, with 13 bases separating them. This CDR3 spans 12 amino acids. This CDR3 reads CASSTGYDEQYF. The CDR3 DNA sequence: TGTGCCAGCTCGACAGGTTACGACGAGCAGTACTTC.

There are a few counts of this clone. The same CDR3 also results from other DNA sequences found in this sample. The chain has TRBV7-2 and TRBJ2-2; 9 bases map to TRBD1. Germline CDR1 SGHTA, CDR2 FQGNSA. Losses at the gene ends were 5 bases for V and 3 bases for J; bases not matched to a gene: 4. The CDR3 extends over 15 amino acids. In DNA form, the CDR3 reads TGTGCCAGCAGCAGGGACAGGGTGGACACCGGGGAGCTGTTTTTT. Translated: CASSRDRVDTGELFF. The full variable domain, its missing parts supplied by reference TRBV7-2 and TRBJ2-2, is GAGVSQSPSNKVTEKGKDVELRCDPISGHTALYWYRQSLGQGLEFLIYFQGNSAPDKSGLPSDRFSAERTGGSVSTLTIQRTQQEDSAVYLCASSRDRVDTGELFFGEGSRLTVL.

The chain couples TRBV6-5 to TRBJ2-7; D might be TRBD1 or TRBD2, each matching 5 bases. Trimming shortened V by 0 bases and J by 5 bases, and 11 bases separated the two germline ends. The CDR3 totals 14 residues. Germline V gene lookup returns CDR1 MNHEY and CDR2 SVGAGI. CDR3 sequence (DNA): TGTGCCAGCAGTTACTCGTTGAGGGGACACGAGCAGTACTTC. Its protein is CASSYSLRGHEQYF.

This sequence joins TRBV4-2 and TRBJ2-7; maybe TRBD2 (6 bases). Germline V CDR1 and CDR2: LGHNA, YNFKEQ. The CDR3 is made up of 17 amino acids. Trimming removed 0 bases from V and 4 bases from J, with 19 bases in between. DNA of the CDR3: TGTGCCAGCAGCCAAGAGGGGTTTCGGGAGATGAAATACGAGCAGTACTTC. As protein: CASSQEGFREMKYEQYF.

The chain recombines TRBV4-2 with TRBJ2-6; D call uncertain. V lost 5 bases and J lost 4, with 12 bases in between. The germline V gene has CDR1 LGHNA and CDR2 YNFKEQ. The CDR3 has 15 residues. Written as DNA, the CDR3 is TGTGCCAGCAGCTCCCTAGAGTCCGGGGCCAACGTCCTGACTTTC. This sequence encodes CASSSLESGANVLTF.

J is TRBJ1-6 and V is TRBV6-5, with D possibly TRBD1 on 5 matching bases. The CDR3 runs to 14 residues. Trimming took off 6 bases at V and 5 bases at J, with 11 bases between the two ends. Germline V CDR1 and CDR2: MNHEY, SVGAGI. The DNA for the CDR3 is TGTGCCAGCAGCGCAGACAGTAATAATTCACCCCTCCACTTT. Translation: CASSADSNNSPLHF.

The sample holds one count of this clone. The J gene is TRBJ2-7, the V gene TRBV11-3; the match to TRBD1 covers 7 bases. The V segment lost 5 bases and the J segment 7 bases; nucleotides outside the gene matches: 8. The CDR3 sequence is 13 residues long. Germline CDR1 and CDR2: SGHNT and YENEEA. The DNA for the CDR3 is TGTGCCAGCAGCCAAGCAGGGGGTGGGGAGCAGTACTTC. It encodes CASSQAGGGEQYF. The whole variable domain, filled in from reference TRBV11-3 and TRBJ2-7, reads EAGVVQSPRYKIIEKKQPVAFWCNPISGHNTLYWYLQNLGQGPELLIRYENEEAVDDSQLPKDRFSAERLKGVDSTLKIQPAELGDSAVYLCASSQAGGGEQYFGPGTRLTVT.

The genes are TRBV29-1 and TRBJ1-1, with D possibly TRBD1 on 5 matching bases. Trimming cost V 6 bases and J 0 bases, with 14 bases left between them. There are 14 residues in the CDR3. Germline V lookup: CDR1 SQVTM, CDR2 ANQGSEA. CDR3 in DNA: TGCAGCGTGTCGCAGGGAAACATGAACACTGAAGCTTTCTTT. It yields the protein CSVSQGNMNTEAFF.

The chain combines TRBV28 with TRBJ1-5; no firm D call. Looked up from germline, CDR1 is MDHEN and CDR2 is SYDVKM. The CDR3 loop spans 14 amino acids. Trimming left V 7 bases short and J 2 bases short, with 12 bases between. This CDR3 is CASMGFSGNQPQHF. The CDR3 region has the DNA TGTGCCAGCATGGGGTTTTCGGGCAATCAGCCCCAGCATTTT.

This clone was picked up one time. The chain couples TRBV5-1 to TRBJ2-7; D might be TRBD1 or TRBD2, each matching 5 bases. The CDR3 spans 15 residues. Germline V gene data show CDR1 as SGHRS and CDR2 as YFSETQ. V lost 2 bases to trimming and J lost 5 bases, with 17 bases between them. CDR3 bases: TGCGCCAGCAGCTTTGGCGGGCAGGGCAACGACGAGCAGTACTTC. This translates into CASSFGGQGNDEQYF.

This sequence joins TRBV30 and TRBJ2-1, with TRBD1 as a possible D gene (6 bases). The CDR3 totals 14 residues. V was cut by 3 bases and J by 6 bases, with 15 bases left in between. In germline, CDR1 is GTSNPN, CDR2 SVGIG (reference sequence). As DNA, the CDR3 is TGTGCCTGGAGGGGGCAGGGGATACGCAATGAGCAGTTCTTC. It encodes CAWRGQGIRNEQFF.

This clone was recorded once. J is TRBJ2-1 and V is TRBV28; 10 bases map to TRBD2. V was pared by 5 bases and J by 3 bases, with 22 bases of the junction left unmatched. CDR3 length equals 21 residues. The germline V gene encodes CDR1 MDHEN and CDR2 SYDVKM. For the CDR3, the DNA is TGTGCCAGCAGTATAAACTCCGTCGGGTGGCTAGCGGGGGCCTTCTACAATGAGCAGTTCTTC. Its protein product is CASSINSVGWLAGAFYNEQFF.

The genes are TRBV27 and TRBJ2-7; D may be TRBD1 (5 bases). The CDR3 contains 14 residues. Germline V lookup: CDR1 MNHEY, CDR2 SMNVEV (reference sequence). V lost 5 bases to trimming and J lost 5 bases, with 16 bases between them. CDR3 sequence reads: CASSRPPGFNEQYF. DNA for the CDR3: TGTGCCAGCAGTCGGCCCCCAGGGTTCAACGAGCAGTACTTC.

The rearrangement joins TRBV7-6 to TRBJ2-2, with TRBD2 as a possible D gene (6 bases). CDR1 and CDR2 from the germline V gene are SGHVS and FNYEAQ. This CDR3 region has 16 residues. V lost 2 bases and J 8 bases, leaving 18 bases between the germline ends. CDR3 amino acids: CASSLMSGALGGELFF. As DNA, the CDR3 is TGTGCCAGCAGCTTAATGTCGGGAGCGCTTGGAGGGGAGCTGTTTTTT. The complete variable domain, with remaining parts taken from reference TRBV7-6 and TRBJ2-2, reads GAGVSQSPRYKVTKRGQDVALRCDPISGHVSLYWYRQALGQGPEFLTYFNYEAQQDKSGLPNDRFSAERPEGSISTLTIQRTEQRDSAMYRCASSLMSGALGGELFFGEGSRLTVL.

The chain carries TRBV7-6 and TRBJ1-3, with D uncertain. This CDR3 contains 13 residues. Between the trimmed V and J ends, which lost 2 bases and 8 bases, there was a span of 10 bases. The germline V gene encodes CDR1 SGHVS and CDR2 FNYEAQ. CDR3 sequence (DNA): TGTGCCAGCAGCTTATACGCGAGCGACACCATATATTTT. Its translation: CASSLYASDTIYF.

The genes are TRBV6-6 and TRBJ2-3; 14 nucleotides line up with TRBD2. The V gene end was trimmed by 5 bases and the J gene end by 5 bases; junction bases not matched to a gene: 9. Germline values: CDR1 MNHNY, CDR2 SVGAGI (reference sequence). CDR3 length equals 17 residues. DNA for the CDR3: TGTGCCAGCAGTCTCATCGGACTAGCGGGAGGAAGAGATACGCAGTATTTT. Translating it yields CASSLIGLAGGRDTQYF.